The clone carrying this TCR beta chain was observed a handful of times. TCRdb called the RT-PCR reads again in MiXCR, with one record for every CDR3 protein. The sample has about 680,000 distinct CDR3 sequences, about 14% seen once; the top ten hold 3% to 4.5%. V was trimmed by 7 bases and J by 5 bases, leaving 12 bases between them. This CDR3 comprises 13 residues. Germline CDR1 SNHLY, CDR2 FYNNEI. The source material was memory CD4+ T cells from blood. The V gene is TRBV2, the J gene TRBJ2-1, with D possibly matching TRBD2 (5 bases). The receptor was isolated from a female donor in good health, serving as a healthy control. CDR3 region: CASKRDVNNEQFF. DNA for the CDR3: TGTGCCAGCAAGAGGGATGTGAACAATGAGCAGTTCTTC.